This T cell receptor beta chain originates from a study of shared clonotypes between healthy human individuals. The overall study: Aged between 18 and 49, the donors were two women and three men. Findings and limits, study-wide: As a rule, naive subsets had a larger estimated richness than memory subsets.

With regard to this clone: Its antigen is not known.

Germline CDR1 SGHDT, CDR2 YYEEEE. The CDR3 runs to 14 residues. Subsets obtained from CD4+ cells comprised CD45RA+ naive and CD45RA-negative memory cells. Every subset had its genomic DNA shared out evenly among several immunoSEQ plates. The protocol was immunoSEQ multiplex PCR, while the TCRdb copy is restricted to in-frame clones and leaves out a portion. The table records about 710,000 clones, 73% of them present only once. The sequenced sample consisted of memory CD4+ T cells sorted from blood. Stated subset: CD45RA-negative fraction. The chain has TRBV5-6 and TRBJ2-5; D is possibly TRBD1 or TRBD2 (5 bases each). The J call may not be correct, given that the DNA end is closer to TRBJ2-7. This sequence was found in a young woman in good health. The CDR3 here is CASSVPGPPYEQYF. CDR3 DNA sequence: TGTGCCAGCAGCGTGCCGGGACCACCCTACGAGCAGTACTTC.